This T cell receptor beta chain was documented in a study of T cell changes during pregnancy in multiple sclerosis. Data came from immunoSEQ multiplex PCR; TCRdb stores just in-frame clones and leaves some out. This table has roughly 30,000 clones, about 83% appearing once. The germline V gene has CDR1 PRHDT and CDR2 FYEKMQ (reference sequence). V gave up 5 bases and J gave up 3 bases; unmatched junction bases: 8. The CDR3 is made up of 15 amino acids. The TCR was taken from a female donor with multiple sclerosis, enrolled in a pregnancy study. The sequencing used CD8+ T cells from peripheral blood mononuclear cells, collected after pregnancy. This rearrangement joins TRBV13 to TRBJ2-3, with 7 positions matching TRBD1. CDR3 in DNA: TGTGCCAGCAGCCCGTGGGGCAGGGGGACAGATACGCAGTATTTT. This encodes CASSPWGRGTDTQYF.